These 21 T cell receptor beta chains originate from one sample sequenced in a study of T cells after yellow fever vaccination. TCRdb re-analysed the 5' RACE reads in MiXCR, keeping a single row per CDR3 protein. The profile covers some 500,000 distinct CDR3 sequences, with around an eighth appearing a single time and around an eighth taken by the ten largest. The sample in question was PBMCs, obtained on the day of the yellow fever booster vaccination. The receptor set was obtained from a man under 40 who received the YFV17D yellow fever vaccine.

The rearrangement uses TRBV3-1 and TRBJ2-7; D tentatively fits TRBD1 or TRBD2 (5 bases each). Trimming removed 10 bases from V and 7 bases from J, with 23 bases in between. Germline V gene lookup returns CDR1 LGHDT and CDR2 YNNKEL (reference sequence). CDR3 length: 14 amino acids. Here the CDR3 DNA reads TGTGCCACTTCAACCCCGGGACGCCTTAGAGAGCAGTACTTC. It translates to CATSTPGRLREQYF.

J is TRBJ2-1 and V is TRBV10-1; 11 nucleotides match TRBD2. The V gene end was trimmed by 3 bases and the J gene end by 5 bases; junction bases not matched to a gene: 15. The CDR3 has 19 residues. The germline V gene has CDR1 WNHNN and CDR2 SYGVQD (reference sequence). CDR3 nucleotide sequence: TGCGCCAGCAGTGACTTTCAGGCTGGGACTAGCGGAGTCAACAATGAGCAGTTCTTC. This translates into CASSDFQAGTSGVNNEQFF.

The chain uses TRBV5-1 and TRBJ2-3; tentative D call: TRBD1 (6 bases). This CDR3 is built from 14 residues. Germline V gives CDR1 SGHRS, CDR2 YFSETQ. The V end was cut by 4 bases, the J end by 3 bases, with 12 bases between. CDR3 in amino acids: CASSTGTPTDTQYF. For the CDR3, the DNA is TGCGCCAGCAGCACCGGGACACCTACAGATACGCAGTATTTT.

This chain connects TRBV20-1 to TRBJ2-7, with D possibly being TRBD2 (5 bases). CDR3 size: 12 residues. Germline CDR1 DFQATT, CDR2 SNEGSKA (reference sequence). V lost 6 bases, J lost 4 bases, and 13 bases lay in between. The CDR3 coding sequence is TGCAGTGCCGCTAGAGGGTTATACGAGCAGTACTTC. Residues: CSAARGLYEQYF.

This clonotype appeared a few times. CDR3 in amino acids: CASSPQGTDPQETQYF. CDR3 nucleotide sequence: TGTGCCAGCTCACCACAAGGGACCGACCCCCAAGAGACCCAGTACTTC. The J gene is TRBJ2-5, the V gene TRBV18; D is perhaps TRBD1 or TRBD2 (5 bases each). Trimming removed 1 base from V and 1 base from J, with 13 bases in between. This CDR3 contains 16 residues. CDR1 is KGHSH, CDR2 LQKENI, per germline.

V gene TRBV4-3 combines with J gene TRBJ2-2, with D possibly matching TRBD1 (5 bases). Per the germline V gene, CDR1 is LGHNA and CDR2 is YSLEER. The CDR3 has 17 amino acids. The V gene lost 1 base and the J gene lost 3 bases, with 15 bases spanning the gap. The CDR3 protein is CASSQGMGRDDTGELFF. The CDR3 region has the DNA TGCGCCAGCAGCCAAGGAATGGGGCGCGACGACACCGGGGAGCTGTTTTTT.

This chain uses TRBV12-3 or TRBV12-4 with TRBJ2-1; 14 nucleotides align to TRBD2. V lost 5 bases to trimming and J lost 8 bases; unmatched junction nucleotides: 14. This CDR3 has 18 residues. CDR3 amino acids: CASSPRLAGGTYKDEQFF. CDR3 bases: TGTGCCAGCAGTCCTCGACTAGCGGGAGGGACCTACAAAGATGAGCAGTTCTTC.

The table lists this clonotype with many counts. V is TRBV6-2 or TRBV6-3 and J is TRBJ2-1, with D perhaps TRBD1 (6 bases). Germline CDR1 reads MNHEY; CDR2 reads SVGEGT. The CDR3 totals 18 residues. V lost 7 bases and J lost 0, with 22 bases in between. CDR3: CASTLSASGTSSYNEQFF. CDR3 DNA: TGTGCCAGCACCCTCTCCGCATCCGGGACAAGCTCCTACAATGAGCAGTTCTTC.

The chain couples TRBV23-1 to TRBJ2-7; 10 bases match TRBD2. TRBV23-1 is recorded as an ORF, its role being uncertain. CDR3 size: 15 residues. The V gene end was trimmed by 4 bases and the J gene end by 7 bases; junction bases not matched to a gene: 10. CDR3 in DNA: TGCGCCAGCAGTCGCGGGGCTAGCGGGAGTCATGAGCAGTACTTC. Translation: CASSRGASGSHEQYF.

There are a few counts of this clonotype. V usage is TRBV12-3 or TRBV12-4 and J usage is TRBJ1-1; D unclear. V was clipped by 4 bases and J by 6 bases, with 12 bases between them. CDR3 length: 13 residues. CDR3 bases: TGTGCCAGCAGTTCCTACAGTAGGTCTGAAGCTTTCTTT. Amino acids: CASSSYSRSEAFF.

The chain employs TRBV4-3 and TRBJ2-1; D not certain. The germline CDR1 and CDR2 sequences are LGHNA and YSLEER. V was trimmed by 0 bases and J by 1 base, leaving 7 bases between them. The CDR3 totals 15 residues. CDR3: CASSQEGQSYNEQFF. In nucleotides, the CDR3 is TGCGCCAGCAGCCAAGAGGGCCAATCCTACAATGAGCAGTTCTTC.

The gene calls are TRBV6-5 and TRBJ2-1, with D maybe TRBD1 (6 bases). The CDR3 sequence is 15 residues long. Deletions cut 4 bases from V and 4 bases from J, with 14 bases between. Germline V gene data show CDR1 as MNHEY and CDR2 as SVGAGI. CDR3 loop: CASSSGRGKYNEQFF. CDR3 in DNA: TGTGCCAGCAGTTCTGGCAGGGGAAAATACAATGAGCAGTTCTTC.

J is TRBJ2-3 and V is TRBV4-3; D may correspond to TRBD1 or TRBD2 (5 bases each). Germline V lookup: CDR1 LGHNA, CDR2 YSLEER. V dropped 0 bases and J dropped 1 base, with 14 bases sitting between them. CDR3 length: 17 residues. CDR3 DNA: TGCGCCAGCAGCCAAGATCCCAAGAGGGGTGGCACAGATACGCAGTATTTT. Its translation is CASSQDPKRGGTDTQYF.

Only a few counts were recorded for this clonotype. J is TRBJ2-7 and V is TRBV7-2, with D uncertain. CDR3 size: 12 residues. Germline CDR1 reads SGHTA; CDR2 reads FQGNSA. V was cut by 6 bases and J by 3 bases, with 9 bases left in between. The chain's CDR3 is CASRLDRYEQYF. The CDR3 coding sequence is TGTGCCAGCAGGTTGGACCGCTACGAGCAGTACTTC.

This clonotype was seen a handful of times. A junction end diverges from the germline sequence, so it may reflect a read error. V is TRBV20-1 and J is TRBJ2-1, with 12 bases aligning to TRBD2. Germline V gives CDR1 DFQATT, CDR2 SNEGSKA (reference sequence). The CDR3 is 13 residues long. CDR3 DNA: TGCAGTGTTAGACTAGCGGGGGACAATGAGCAGTTCTTC. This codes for CSVRLAGDNEQFF.

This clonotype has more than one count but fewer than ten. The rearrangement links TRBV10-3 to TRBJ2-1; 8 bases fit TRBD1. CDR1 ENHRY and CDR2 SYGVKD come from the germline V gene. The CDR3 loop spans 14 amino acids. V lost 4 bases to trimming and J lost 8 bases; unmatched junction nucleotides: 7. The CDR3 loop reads CAISATDRGYEQFF. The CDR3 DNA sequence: TGTGCCATCAGTGCAACAGACAGGGGTTATGAGCAGTTCTTC.

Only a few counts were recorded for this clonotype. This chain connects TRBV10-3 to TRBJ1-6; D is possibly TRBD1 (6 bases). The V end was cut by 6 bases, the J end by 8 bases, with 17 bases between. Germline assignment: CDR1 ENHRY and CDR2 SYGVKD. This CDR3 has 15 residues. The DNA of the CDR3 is TGTGCCATCAGCGATCCGGACAGCGTATATTCACCCCTCCACTTT. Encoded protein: CAISDPDSVYSPLHF.

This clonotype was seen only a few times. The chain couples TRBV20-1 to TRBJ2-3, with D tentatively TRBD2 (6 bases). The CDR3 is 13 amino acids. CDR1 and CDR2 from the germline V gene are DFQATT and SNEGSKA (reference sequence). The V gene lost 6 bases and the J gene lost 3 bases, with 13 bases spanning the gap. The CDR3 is CSARTTTTDTQYF. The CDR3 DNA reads TGCAGTGCAAGGACTACTACTACAGATACGCAGTATTTT.

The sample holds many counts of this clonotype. For the CDR3, the DNA is TGCAGTGCCGGGACTAGCGGGAGAGGAGAGCAGTACTTC. Translation: CSAGTSGRGEQYF. This chain connects TRBV20-1 to TRBJ2-7; 14 nucleotides line up with TRBD2. The ends lost 6 bases at V and 7 bases at J; junction bases unmatched: 5. The CDR3 loop spans 13 amino acids. Per germline, CDR1 DFQATT and CDR2 SNEGSKA (reference sequence).

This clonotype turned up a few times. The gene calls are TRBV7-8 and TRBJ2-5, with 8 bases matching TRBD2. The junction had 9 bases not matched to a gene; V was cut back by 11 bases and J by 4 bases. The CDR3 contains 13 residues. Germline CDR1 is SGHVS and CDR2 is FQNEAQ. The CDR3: CASYRGGIETQYF. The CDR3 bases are TGTGCCTCCTATCGGGGGGGGATAGAGACCCAGTACTTC.

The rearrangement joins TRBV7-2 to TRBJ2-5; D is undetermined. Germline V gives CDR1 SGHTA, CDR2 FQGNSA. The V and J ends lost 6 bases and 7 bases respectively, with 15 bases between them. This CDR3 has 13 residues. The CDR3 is CASRPLPEWTQYF. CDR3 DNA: TGTGCCAGCAGACCCCTGCCCGAGTGGACCCAGTACTTC.